The text below deals with one T cell receptor (beta chain). The antigen remains undetermined. The sample carries other DNA sequences with the same CDR3. This record belongs to a study of ipilimumab plus nivolumab after autologous stem cell transplantation. The overall study: Median doses per patient: roughly 5 ipilimumab, under 10 nivolumab. The myeloma group: high-risk transplant-naive, or relapse within 3 years after first autologous transplant.

CDR3 size: 15 residues. Repertoires were generated with immunoSEQ multiplex PCR, while TCRdb's copy carries only in-frame clones and drops some. The sample gives some 46,000 clones, about 88% of which show up once; nearly 0.9% is in the top ten. Study findings and constraints: The authors say TCR, Treg and microbiome findings warrant further study.

Dosing: nivolumab 3 mg/kg IV, weeks 1, 4, 7, 10, then every two weeks to week 26. Sequenced material: PBMCs, taken in a trial of ipilimumab plus nivolumab as post-transplant consolidation. The V gene is TRBV1, the J gene TRBJ2-3; the DNA was not compared with TRBD1, the D call given in the table. TRBV1 is flagged as a pseudogene. This receptor was obtained from a male donor with multiple myeloma. The CDR3 DNA follows: TGCACCAGCAGCCCGGGGACAGGGGTTGCAGATACGCAGTATTTT. Protein product: CTSSPGTGVADTQYF.